A selection of T cell receptor beta chains follows, all from one sample in a study of cytomegalovirus exposure and HLA in healthy donors. The table came from immunoSEQ multiplex PCR; TCRdb's copy has only in-frame clones and leaves some out. In the table there are some 87,000 clones, 60% to 80% of which are singletons. The source material was PBMCs. The receptors shown here come from a woman aged 45 to 65 in good health and CMV-seropositive. Each CDR3 is given with its conserved first and last residue. The order of the fields is D gene, V gene, J gene, clone size, CDR3 protein, CDR3 DNA. D genes are given only for firm matches. Only part of the rows carry a size: once, few, many, or a class if the clone is expanded.

.,TRBV6-1,TRBJ1-3,.,CASSNMVGNTIYF,TGTGCCAGCAGTAACATGGTGGGAAACACCATATATTTT
TRBD2,TRBV7-8,TRBJ2-1,once,CASSLIAGGPNEQFF,TGTGCCAGCAGCTTAATAGCGGGAGGGCCCAATGAGCAGTTCTTC
.,TRBV2,TRBJ2-1,few,CASSLSGQLQGNEQFF,TGTGCCAGCAGTCTCTCGGGACAATTACAGGGAAATGAGCAGTTCTTC
.,TRBV5-4,TRBJ1-1,.,CASSLPGTEAFF,TGTGCCAGCAGCTTGCCAGGGACTGAAGCTTTCTTT
TRBD1,TRBV19,TRBJ2-3,few,CASSRLGQGSPTAGRDTQYF,TGTGCCAGTAGTAGGTTGGGACAGGGGTCCCCCACCGCCGGCAGGGATACGCAGTATTTT
TRBD1,TRBV5-1,TRBJ2-1,.,CASSLAGSTGRNEQFF,TGCGCCAGCAGCTTGGCCGGTTCGACAGGGCGAAATGAGCAGTTCTTC
TRBD1,TRBV28,TRBJ2-1,.,CASEGQGNFNEQFF,TGTGCCTCGGAGGGACAGGGGAATTTTAATGAGCAGTTCTTC
.,TRBV2,TRBJ1-2,.,CASSRDSYNYGYTF,TGTGCCAGCAGTCGTGACAGTTACAACTATGGCTACACCTTC
.,TRBV28,TRBJ1-1,.,CASSLRGMVNTEAFF,TGTGCCAGCAGTTTAAGGGGAATGGTGAACACTGAAGCTTTCTTT
TRBD1,TRBV9,TRBJ2-7,.,CASSPRTGLAYEQYF,TGTGCCAGCAGCCCCCGGACAGGATTAGCCTACGAGCAGTACTTC
.,TRBV9,TRBJ2-1,once,CASSVALGENEQFF,TGTGCCAGCAGCGTAGCTCTGGGCGAGAATGAGCAGTTCTTC
TRBD1,TRBV29-1,TRBJ2-7,few,CSVEGGGTGRYYEQYF,TGCAGCGTTGAAGGGGGCGGGACAGGTCGTTACTACGAGCAGTACTTC
.,TRBV29-1,TRBJ1-2,.,CSVDGGYSYGYTF,TGCAGCGTTGACGGGGGGTACAGCTATGGCTACACCTTC
TRBD1,TRBV5-1,TRBJ1-1,.,CASSLAQGALAFF,TGCGCCAGCAGCTTGGCACAGGGGGCGTTAGCTTTCTTT
.,TRBV11-2,TRBJ1-2,.,CASSSRTRYGYTF,TGTGCCAGCAGCTCCCGCACGCGCTATGGCTACACCTTC
.,TRBV4-1,TRBJ2-5,.,CASSQDQTFQETQYF,TGCGCCAGCAGCCAAGATCAAACTTTCCAAGAGACCCAGTACTTC
TRBD2,TRBV15,TRBJ2-7,few,CATSYEIGRAYEQYF,TGTGCCACCAGTTACGAAATTGGGAGGGCCTACGAGCAGTACTTC
TRBD2,TRBV9,TRBJ2-3,.,CASSILAGSTDTQYF,TGTGCCAGCAGCATTTTAGCGGGATCCACAGATACGCAGTATTTT
TRBD1,TRBV28,TRBJ1-2,few,CASSPTGGANYGYTF,TGTGCCAGCAGTCCCACAGGGGGGGCTAACTATGGCTACACCTTC
.,TRBV5-1,TRBJ2-7,.,CASSLRAGFVYEQYF,TGCGCCAGCAGCTTACGGGCGGGATTCGTCTACGAGCAGTACTTC
.,TRBV28,TRBJ2-7,once,CASSWQGSEQYF,TGTGCCAGCAGTTGGCAGGGTTCCGAGCAGTACTTC
TRBD2,TRBV29-1,TRBJ2-7,.,CSVEAKRTSGGYEQYF,TGCAGCGTTGAAGCCAAGCGGACTAGCGGGGGATACGAGCAGTACTTC
TRBD1,TRBV9,TRBJ2-2,few,CASSTGTGGATGELFF,TGTGCCAGCAGCACCGGGACAGGGGGCGCCACCGGGGAGCTGTTTTTT
.,TRBV6-6,TRBJ2-3,.,CASSEVGSQYF,TGTGCCAGCAGTGAGGTTGGATCGCAGTATTTT
.,TRBV2,TRBJ1-5,.,CASSENGSNQPQHF,TGTGCCAGCAGTGAAAACGGGAGCAATCAGCCCCAGCATTTT
TRBD1,TRBV13,TRBJ1-2,.,CASSLRGDRGDYGYTF,TGTGCCAGCAGCTTACGCGGGGACAGGGGCGACTATGGCTACACCTTC
.,TRBV5-1,TRBJ2-1,few,CASSEGLTAYNEQFF,TGCGCCAGCAGCGAGGGACTTACAGCGTACAATGAGCAGTTCTTC
TRBD1,TRBV6-5,TRBJ1-1,.,CASTRTGAEAFF,TGTGCCAGCACCCGGACAGGGGCTGAAGCTTTCTTT
TRBD2,TRBV5-5,TRBJ2-1,.,CASSLGTNNEQFF,TGTGCCAGCAGTCTCGGGACTAACAATGAGCAGTTCTTC
.,TRBV9,TRBJ2-3,few,CASSADWSDTDTQYF,TGTGCCAGCAGCGCGGACTGGTCCGACACAGATACGCAGTATTTT
TRBD1,TRBV19,TRBJ2-2,.,CASTPDRVDTGELFF,TGTGCCAGTACCCCAGACAGGGTAGACACCGGGGAGCTGTTTTTT
TRBD1,TRBV5-1,TRBJ2-2,.,CASSLGGGVHGELFF,TGCGCCAGCAGCTTGGGAGGGGGCGTACACGGGGAGCTGTTTTTT
TRBD1,TRBV29-1,TRBJ1-2,.,CSVEGTGDYGYTF,TGCAGCGTTGAGGGGACAGGTGACTATGGCTACACCTTC
.,TRBV6-1,TRBJ2-3,.,CASRKGQSTDTQYF,TGTGCCAGCAGGAAGGGGCAGAGCACAGATACGCAGTATTTT
.,TRBV4-1,TRBJ2-2,.,CASSPRVGELFF,TGCGCCAGCAGCCCACGGGTCGGGGAGCTGTTTTTT
.,TRBV9,TRBJ1-1,.,CASSVERGGTEAFF,TGTGCCAGCAGCGTAGAAAGGGGAGGCACTGAAGCTTTCTTT
.,TRBV7-9,TRBJ2-1,.,CSSSLSQAGLRYNEQFF,TGTTCCAGCAGCCTTTCCCAAGCGGGCCTTCGCTACAATGAGCAGTTCTTC
.,TRBV2,TRBJ1-1,.,CASSEAQAKAFF,TGTGCCAGCAGTGAAGCTCAAGCTAAAGCTTTCTTT
TRBD1,TRBV7-9,TRBJ2-7,few,CSSSSSGQSSYEQYF,TGTTCCAGCAGCTCTTCGGGACAGTCCTCCTACGAGCAGTACTTC
.,TRBV30,TRBJ1-6,.,CAWRTGGNNSPLHF,TGTGCCTGGAGAACGGGAGGGAACAATTCACCCCTCCACTTT
.,TRBV18,TRBJ2-5,.,CASSPQMGTQETQYF,TGTGCCAGCTCACCCCAGATGGGGACACAAGAGACCCAGTACTTC
TRBD2,TRBV19,TRBJ2-1,.,CASTVGGSYEQFF,TGTGCCAGTACCGTGGGGGGGAGCTATGAGCAGTTCTTC
.,TRBV19,TRBJ2-7,.,CASSLQTGPYEQYF,TGTGCCAGTAGCCTTCAGACAGGTCCCTACGAGCAGTACTTC
TRBD1,TRBV5-1,TRBJ1-1,.,CASSRDSGGGEAFF,TGCGCCAGCAGCCGGGACAGCGGGGGAGGTGAAGCTTTCTTT
TRBD2,TRBV19,TRBJ2-1,.,CASTRVLLRERSYNEQFF,TGTGCCAGTACAAGGGTGTTGTTGCGGGAGAGGTCCTACAATGAGCAGTTCTTC
.,TRBV28,TRBJ2-7,.,CASSGGGLMAYEQYF,TGTGCCAGCAGTGGAGGGGGACTAATGGCCTACGAGCAGTACTTC
.,TRBV4-3,TRBJ1-2,.,CASSQDRVSYGYTF,TGCGCCAGCAGCCAAGACAGGGTTAGCTATGGCTACACCTTC
.,TRBV7-2,TRBJ2-6,.,CASSLTSSYSGANVLTF,TGTGCCAGCAGCTTAACATCTAGTTACTCTGGGGCCAACGTCCTGACTTTC
.,TRBV28,TRBJ2-1,.,CASSLIGDEQFF,TGTGCCAGCAGTTTAATAGGGGATGAGCAGTTCTTC
TRBD1,TRBV28,TRBJ1-5,.,CASSRDPTGEDQPQHF,TGTGCCAGCAGCCGAGACCCTACAGGGGAGGATCAGCCCCAGCATTTT
.,TRBV4-1,TRBJ1-2,.,CASSQVTNLVNGYTF,TGCGCCAGCAGCCAAGTAACAAATCTCGTGAATGGCTACACCTTC
TRBD2,TRBV7-9,TRBJ2-3,.,CASSPGLAPWGDTQYF,TGTGCCAGCAGCCCGGGACTAGCCCCCTGGGGAGATACGCAGTATTTT
TRBD2,TRBV29-1,TRBJ2-1,.,CSVGGLGGRGYNEQFF,TGCAGCGTGGGGGGTTTGGGCGGGAGAGGTTACAATGAGCAGTTCTTC
TRBD1,TRBV7-6,TRBJ2-1,.,CASSLVPGQGDNEQFF,TGTGCCAGCAGCTTAGTACCGGGACAGGGAGACAATGAGCAGTTCTTC
TRBD2,TRBV5-1,TRBJ2-3,once,CASSFRLAGPTDTQYF,TGCGCCAGCAGTTTCCGACTAGCGGGACCGACAGATACGCAGTATTTT
TRBD2,TRBV4-3,TRBJ2-2,.,CASSPLAGGTGELFF,TGCGCCAGCAGCCCTTTAGCGGGAGGGACCGGGGAGCTGTTTTTT
.,TRBV30,TRBJ2-7,once,CAQAGQYEQYF,TGTGCTCAAGCAGGGCAGTACGAGCAGTACTTC
.,TRBV20-1,TRBJ1-1,.,CSARKGREAFF,TGCAGTGCTAGAAAGGGGCGTGAAGCTTTCTTT
.,TRBV11-2,TRBJ2-2,few,CASSVSGSSNTGELFF,TGTGCCAGCAGCGTCTCGGGGAGCTCGAACACCGGGGAGCTGTTTTTT
TRBD1,TRBV10-1,TRBJ1-2,few,CASSEGTGAGYTF,TGCGCCAGCAGTGAAGGGACAGGGGCTGGCTACACCTTC